This TCR beta chain was documented in a study of T cell responses to AZD1222 COVID-19 vaccine. Germline assignment: CDR1 KGHDR and CDR2 SFDVKD. The CDR3 covers 15 residues. A note on this clone: Its ends do not fully match the called genes, so a read error is possible.

TCRdb keeps only in-frame clones here, not all; method: immunoSEQ multiplex PCR. This table holds 100,000 to 150,000 clones, around 89% found once. V gene TRBV24-1 combines with J gene TRBJ2-5, with D unresolved. Sequencing was performed on peripheral blood, taken on day 0 of MenACWY control vaccination. The TCR sequence derives from an adult in good health. The CDR3 nucleotides are TGTGCCACCAGTGATTCGAGGTCCTACCAAGGGACCCAGTACTTC. Protein: CATSDSRSYQGTQYF.